Each of the 19 T cell receptor beta chains below was sequenced from the same sample in a study of STAT5B mutations in CD4+ large granular lymphocyte leukemia. Generated by immunoSEQ multiplex PCR, the TCRdb table keeps only in-frame clones and is missing some. The sample holds about 30,000 clones; around three quarters are singletons and the top ten take 2% to 2.5%. Specimen: CD4+ T cells from blood buffy coats. Receptors were obtained from a human donor in good health.

Only one count was recorded for this clone. The chain recombines TRBV4-1 with TRBJ2-1; D gene ambiguous. The V end lost 0 bases, the J end lost 5 bases, and 8 bases lay between the germline ends. The germline gives CDR1 MGHRA, CDR2 YSYEKL. CDR3 length equals 14 residues. The CDR3 protein is CASSQESFHNEQFF. CDR3 bases: TGCGCCAGCAGCCAAGAAAGCTTTCACAATGAGCAGTTCTTC.

The chain couples TRBV14 to TRBJ1-4; 7 bases fit TRBD1. The CDR3 is made up of 14 amino acids. From germline, CDR1 is SGHDN and CDR2 FVKESK. J was trimmed by 7 bases and V by 4 bases; bases with no gene match: 6. The CDR3 protein is CASSLTRGREKLFF. DNA for the CDR3: TGTGCCAGCAGCCTGACAAGGGGGCGTGAAAAACTGTTTTTT.

The V gene is TRBV6-1, the J gene TRBJ1-1; D is uncertain. CDR1 and CDR2 from the germline V gene are MNHNS and SASEGT. The germline V and J ends were trimmed by 11 bases and 1 base, with 14 bases remaining between them. The length of the CDR3 is 13 residues. The CDR3 region is CAGRSQANTEAFF. The CDR3 bases are TGTGCCGGCCGATCCCAGGCGAACACTGAAGCTTTCTTT.

This clone was found a few times. The chain joins TRBV5-6 to TRBJ1-2, with a tentative D call TRBD1 (5 bases). This CDR3 is 14 amino acids long. Germline loops: CDR1 SGHDT, CDR2 YYEEEE. The V end lost 4 bases, the J end lost 4 bases, and 14 bases lay between the germline ends. Written as DNA, the CDR3 is TGTGCCAGCAGCCCTCGCGGGAGGGGCTATGGCTACACCTTC. Translated, it gives CASSPRGRGYGYTF.

This sequence joins TRBV10-3 and TRBJ2-7; D remains unclear. Deletions cut 2 bases from V and 0 bases from J, with 2 bases between. Germline loops: CDR1 ENHRY, CDR2 SYGVKD. The CDR3 has 12 residues. The CDR3 sequence: CAISENSYEQYF. The CDR3 DNA reads as TGTGCCATCAGTGAGAACTCCTACGAGCAGTACTTC.

The chain links TRBV7-9 to TRBJ1-1; 8 bases are a match to TRBD1. The V segment lost 4 bases and the J segment 4 bases; nucleotides outside the gene matches: 8. CDR1 is SEHNR, CDR2 FQNEAQ, per germline (reference sequence). CDR3 size: 15 residues. Here the CDR3 reads CASSSPTGAGTEAFF. The CDR3 DNA reads as TGTGCCAGCAGCTCCCCGACAGGGGCAGGCACTGAAGCTTTCTTT.

The chain has TRBV12-5 and TRBJ1-2; TRBD1 matches 9 bases. V shed 5 bases, J shed 6 bases, and the junction held 4 bases outside the gene matches. The CDR3 spans 13 residues. CDR1 and CDR2 (germline): LGHNT, FRNRAP. CDR3 loop: CASGQDRGDGYTF. The CDR3 nucleotides are TGTGCTAGTGGTCAGGACAGGGGTGATGGCTACACCTTC.

This clone has just one count. The rearrangement joins TRBV5-1 to TRBJ2-7; 7 nucleotides match TRBD2. This CDR3 is 14 amino acids long. Germline V gene sequence: CDR1 SGHRS, CDR2 YFSETQ. V lost 1 base, J lost 4 bases, and 5 bases stayed unmatched. Written as DNA, the CDR3 is TGCGCCAGCAGCTTGCCCTCTAGCGGTTACGAGCAGTACTTC. Translated, it gives CASSLPSSGYEQYF.

The genes are TRBV10-3 and TRBJ1-6; D unclear. This CDR3 spans 15 amino acids. Germline values: CDR1 ENHRY, CDR2 SYGVKD. Trimming shortened V by 0 bases and J by 11 bases, and 14 bases separated the two germline ends. CDR3 sequence (DNA): TGTGCCATCAGTGAGTCGAAGGGAGGAACAACACCCCTCCACTTT. Translated, it gives CAISESKGGTTPLHF.

The DNA for the CDR3 is TGTGCCAGCAGCTGGCAACCGAACACCGGGGAGCTGTTTTTT. Protein: CASSWQPNTGELFF. This sequence joins TRBV5-5 and TRBJ2-2; D gene ambiguous. The germline gives CDR1 SGHKS, CDR2 YYEKEE (reference sequence). Trimming shortened V by 3 bases and J by 0 bases, and 6 bases separated the two germline ends. CDR3 size: 14 residues. Together with reference TRBV5-5 and TRBJ2-2, the CDR3 gives the full variable domain: DAGVTQSPTHLIKTRGQQVTLRCSPISGHKSVSWYQQVLGQGPQFIFQYYEKEERGRGNFPDRFSARQFPNYSSELNVNALLLGDSALYLCASSWQPNTGELFFGEGSRLTVL.

This clone was observed a few times. The chain recombines TRBV18 with TRBJ2-5, with D unresolved. CDR3 length: 14 residues. Germline CDR1 and CDR2: KGHSH and LQKENI. Deletions cut 3 bases from V and 2 bases from J, with 10 bases between. In DNA, the CDR3 is TGTGCCAGCTCACCGGGTGGCATTCAAGAGACCCAGTACTTC. Amino acid sequence: CASSPGGIQETQYF.

The chain combines TRBV10-3 with TRBJ1-1; a weak D match, TRBD1 (5 bases). CDR1 ENHRY and CDR2 SYGVKD come from the germline V gene. This CDR3 is built from 14 residues. Trimming stripped 5 bases from V and 5 bases from J, with 15 bases between. Here the CDR3 DNA reads TGTGCCATCAGTCCCGGGGGGTCTGGGACTGAAGCTTTCTTT. This translates into CAISPGGSGTEAFF.

The rearrangement uses TRBV19 and TRBJ2-3; tentatively, D is TRBD1 or TRBD2 (5 bases each). Trimming shortened V by 4 bases and J by 0 bases, and 23 bases separated the two germline ends. This CDR3 is built from 19 residues. Germline V gives CDR1 LNHDA, CDR2 SQIVND (reference sequence). The CDR3 sequence is CASSKIFKGRTLSTDTQYF. CDR3 in DNA: TGTGCCAGTAGTAAGATTTTTAAGGGGAGAACTCTAAGCACAGATACGCAGTATTTT.

This clone has a handful of counts. The gene calls are TRBV11-2 and TRBJ1-1; D call uncertain. The CDR3 extends over 17 amino acids. Germline V CDR1 and CDR2: SGHAT, FQNNGV. V shed 3 bases and J shed 4 bases, with 21 bases lying between them. The CDR3: CASSFDPQPKPGTEAFF. The DNA of the CDR3 is TGTGCCAGCAGCTTCGACCCTCAGCCAAAACCCGGCACTGAAGCTTTCTTT.

The V call is TRBV9, the J call TRBJ1-1, with D uncertain. The germline CDR1 and CDR2 sequences are SGDLS and YYNGEE. V shed 5 bases and J shed 1 base, with 9 bases lying between them. CDR3 length equals 13 residues. In nucleotides, the CDR3 is TGTGCCAGCAGTAGACTAGAGAACACTGAAGCTTTCTTT. It yields the protein CASSRLENTEAFF.

This clone was seen a few times. The chain carries TRBV19 and TRBJ1-1; the match to TRBD1 covers 9 bases. Germline CDR1 and CDR2: LNHDA and SQIVND (reference sequence). The junction had 5 bases not matched to a gene; V was cut back by 6 bases and J by 0 bases. The CDR3 covers 15 residues. The CDR3 DNA reads TGTGCCAGTAGGGAGGACAGGGGCTTGAACACTGAAGCTTTCTTT. Its protein is CASREDRGLNTEAFF.

This clone has just a few counts. This sequence joins TRBV5-4 and TRBJ1-1; D is possibly TRBD1 (5 bases). V lost 1 base to trimming and J lost 5 bases, with 12 bases between them. Germline V gene sequence: CDR1 SGHNT, CDR2 YYREEE (reference sequence). CDR3 length: 14 residues. The CDR3 is CASSLLGGLTEAFF. DNA of the CDR3: TGTGCCAGCAGCTTGCTCGGGGGTCTGACTGAAGCTTTCTTT.

This clone was found a few times. The rearrangement links TRBV18 to TRBJ1-1; unclear D gene. Looked up from germline, CDR1 is KGHSH and CDR2 is LQKENI. The CDR3 has 13 amino acids. Deletions cut 1 base from V and 6 bases from J, with 9 bases between. The CDR3 DNA is TGTGCCAGCTCACCACGAGTCAGCCCTGAAGCTTTCTTT. It is translated as CASSPRVSPEAFF.

This clone was seen only a few times. The chain uses TRBV20-1 and TRBJ1-1, with D hard to call. CDR1 DFQATT and CDR2 SNEGSKA come from the germline V gene (reference sequence). The CDR3 is 11 residues long. Trimming stripped 0 bases from V and 5 bases from J, with 4 bases between. The CDR3 region has the DNA TGCAGTGCTAGAGAAGTGACTGAAGCTTTCTTT. Translating it yields CSAREVTEAFF.